The next 25 T cell receptor beta chains were all read from a single sample in a study of blood T cell repertoires in COVID-19. Using immunoSEQ multiplex PCR, the repertoire was profiled, and TCRdb retains in-frame clones only, with some absent. Here the sample spans approximately 200,000 clones, more than 65% being singletons. The sequenced material came from peripheral blood. The receptors were sampled from a woman younger than 45 who had recovered from COVID-19.

V is TRBV28 and J is TRBJ2-1; 13 bases map to TRBD2. V lost 5 bases to trimming and J lost 7 bases; unmatched junction nucleotides: 5. The germline V gene has CDR1 MDHEN and CDR2 SYDVKM. This CDR3 region has 15 residues. The CDR3: CASSVSLAGGNEQFF. The CDR3 nucleotides read TGTGCCAGCAGTGTCTCACTAGCGGGAGGGAATGAGCAGTTCTTC.

The chain's CDR3 is CAWSVGLSYEQYF. In DNA form, the CDR3 reads TGTGCCTGGAGTGTTGGCCTTTCCTACGAGCAGTACTTC. This chain uses TRBV30 with TRBJ2-7; D remains unclear. CDR1 GTSNPN and CDR2 SVGIG come from the germline V gene (reference sequence). Trimming pared 0 bases from V and 1 base from J, leaving 7 bases between. The CDR3 length is 13 residues.

The genes are TRBV24-1 and TRBJ1-1; D unclear. V lost 1 base to trimming and J lost 6 bases, with 8 bases between them. Per germline, CDR1 KGHDR and CDR2 SFDVKD. This CDR3 comprises 13 residues. The CDR3 nucleotides are TGTGCCACCAGTGATTTCGGGGTGGCTGAAGCTTTCTTT. Amino acid sequence: CATSDFGVAEAFF.

The chain is built from TRBV10-3 and TRBJ2-2; D possibly corresponds to TRBD1 (6 bases). Germline CDR1 reads ENHRY; CDR2 reads SYGVKD. The ends were cut back, 4 bases at V and 1 base at J, with 10 bases in the middle. This CDR3 is 15 amino acids long. CDR3 sequence reads: CAISVGTRNTGELFF. The DNA of the CDR3 is TGTGCCATCAGTGTCGGGACAAGGAACACCGGGGAGCTGTTTTTT.

This chain joins TRBV7-9 and TRBJ1-1; tentative D call: TRBD1 (6 bases). Per germline, CDR1 SEHNR and CDR2 FQNEAQ (reference sequence). CDR3 length equals 13 residues. V lost 5 bases and J 3 bases, leaving 10 bases between the germline ends. CDR3 amino acids: CASSVRGDTEAFF. The CDR3 nucleotides read TGTGCCAGCAGCGTCAGGGGAGACACTGAAGCTTTCTTT. Drawing the rest from reference TRBV7-9 and TRBJ1-1, the complete variable domain is DTGVSQNPRHKITKRGQNVTFRCDPISEHNRLYWYRQTLGQGPEFLTYFQNEAQLEKSRLLSDRFSAERPKGSFSTLEIQRTEQGDSAMYLCASSVRGDTEAFFGQGTRLTVV.

The chain is built from TRBV6-5 and TRBJ2-7, with TRBD2 matching over 9 bases. J was trimmed by 0 bases and V by 4 bases; bases with no gene match: 7. CDR1 is MNHEY, CDR2 SVGAGI, per germline. The CDR3 contains 16 residues. CDR3 residues: CASSWASGDYSYEQYF. CDR3 bases: TGTGCCAGCAGTTGGGCTAGCGGGGATTACTCCTACGAGCAGTACTTC.

The chain employs TRBV27 and TRBJ2-7, with TRBD1 identical over 11 bases. The germline V gene encodes CDR1 MNHEY and CDR2 SMNVEV (reference sequence). Germline trimming cut 5 bases from V and 2 bases from J; bases unmatched to any gene: 5. The CDR3 covers 15 residues. The CDR3 reads CASSIGQGATYEQYF. DNA for the CDR3: TGTGCCAGCAGTATCGGACAGGGGGCAACCTACGAGCAGTACTTC.

V gene TRBV29-1 combines with J gene TRBJ2-1; D is perhaps TRBD1 (5 bases). V was clipped by 7 bases and J by 5 bases, with 18 bases between them. The CDR3 contains 14 residues. Germline V lookup: CDR1 SQVTM, CDR2 ANQGSEA. The CDR3 DNA is TGCAGCGGCCTCGTTGGGGCCCCTAACAATGAGCAGTTCTTC. Residues: CSGLVGAPNNEQFF.

V usage is TRBV28 and J usage is TRBJ2-1; 8 bases are a match to TRBD2. Germline V gene lookup returns CDR1 MDHEN and CDR2 SYDVKM. This CDR3 is 17 amino acids long. The V segment lost 6 bases and the J segment 5 bases; nucleotides outside the gene matches: 15. The CDR3 region is CASSWIGGGARDNEQFF. The CDR3 DNA reads as TGTGCCAGCAGCTGGATCGGGGGGGGCGCAAGAGACAATGAGCAGTTCTTC.

V and J are TRBV11-3 and TRBJ2-1; D is unclear. Between the trimmed V and J ends, which lost 0 bases and 8 bases, there was a span of 5 bases. Germline V gene data show CDR1 as SGHNT and CDR2 as YENEEA. CDR3 length: 12 residues. The CDR3 spells CASSLDLDEQFF. The CDR3, as DNA: TGTGCCAGCAGCTTAGATTTAGATGAGCAGTTCTTC.

The V gene is TRBV7-3, the J gene TRBJ1-2; D is ambiguous. CDR1 and CDR2 from the germline V gene are SGHTA and FQGTGA. V was shortened by 0 bases and J by 3 bases, with 14 bases between the two germline ends. The CDR3 covers 16 residues. CDR3: CASSLTSTISHYGYTF. CDR3 sequence (DNA): TGTGCCAGCAGCTTAACGAGTACGATTTCCCACTATGGCTACACCTTC.

This clone was counted a few times. The chain uses TRBV5-1 and TRBJ1-2; TRBD1 matches at 7 bases. This CDR3 comprises 18 residues. The V gene end was trimmed by 0 bases and the J gene end by 0 bases; junction bases not matched to a gene: 11. CDR1 and CDR2 from the germline V gene are SGHRS and YFSETQ. CDR3 in DNA: TGCGCCAGCAGCTTGGTGCCAGGGGGAGCCTCCGCTAACTATGGCTACACCTTC. Amino acid sequence: CASSLVPGGASANYGYTF.

As regards this clone: Germline is not matched at one junction end, which may reflect a read error. V usage is TRBV30 and J usage is TRBJ1-5, with D unresolved. Looked up from germline, CDR1 is GTSNPN and CDR2 is SVGIG (reference sequence). The CDR3 length is 14 residues. CDR3 in amino acids: CAWSEGSHYQPQHF. CDR3 DNA: TGTGCCTGGAGTGAAGGGAGTCATTATCAACCCCAGCATTTT.

J is TRBJ2-1 and V is TRBV6-7; the match to TRBD1 covers 7 bases. TRBV6-7 has ORF status, its function being uncertain. The CDR3 is 14 residues long. Trimming removed 7 bases from V and 6 bases from J; junction bases left unmatched: 9. This CDR3 is CASKTRGRGNEQFF. DNA of the CDR3: TGTGCCAGCAAGACGAGGGGGCGCGGCAATGAGCAGTTCTTC.

This chain links TRBV7-3 with TRBJ2-3; perhaps TRBD1 as D (5 bases). Germline-derived CDR1 and CDR2 are SGHTA and FQGTGA. Between the trimmed V and J ends, which lost 4 bases and 2 bases, there was a span of 7 bases. The CDR3 extends over 13 amino acids. The CDR3 DNA is TGTGCCAGCAGCTCAGGGTTCACAGATACGCAGTATTTT. Translating it yields CASSSGFTDTQYF.

This clone was seen a single time. The rearrangement links TRBV5-4 to TRBJ1-6; the match to TRBD1 covers 8 bases. There are 14 residues in the CDR3. V shed 3 bases and J 10 bases; nucleotides not matched to a gene: 6. Germline V CDR1 and CDR2: SGHNT, YYREEE (reference sequence). CDR3 nucleotide sequence: TGTGCCAGCAGCTCCGGACAGGGACCCTCACCCCTCCACTTT. Its protein is CASSSGQGPSPLHF.

J is TRBJ2-7 and V is TRBV18; TRBD2 matches at 10 bases. With V trimmed by 6 bases and J by 6 bases, 11 bases remained unmatched. This CDR3 contains 15 residues. Per the germline V gene, CDR1 is KGHSH and CDR2 is LQKENI. The CDR3 bases are TGTGCCAGCTCCTACCTAGCGGGAGAATATAGCGAGCAGTACTTC. Amino acids: CASSYLAGEYSEQYF.

This rearrangement joins TRBV24-1 to TRBJ1-2; D is uncertain. The germline V gene encodes CDR1 KGHDR and CDR2 SFDVKD. The CDR3 extends over 13 amino acids. V was clipped by 8 bases and J by 4 bases, with 13 bases between them. The CDR3 region is CATTPPAGYGYTF. In DNA, the CDR3 is TGTGCCACCACTCCTCCAGCGGGCTATGGCTACACCTTC.

The chain links TRBV5-1 to TRBJ2-3; the match to TRBD2 covers 14 bases. Germline assignment: CDR1 SGHRS and CDR2 YFSETQ. The V segment lost 3 bases and the J segment 4 bases; nucleotides outside the gene matches: 4. This CDR3 has 16 residues. The CDR3 loop reads CASSSRTSGRPDTQYF. CDR3 nucleotides: TGCGCCAGCAGCTCCAGGACTAGCGGGAGGCCAGATACGCAGTATTTT. Full variable domain (outside the CDR3, taken from reference TRBV5-1 and TRBJ2-3): KAGVTQTPRYLIKTRGQQVTLSCSPISGHRSVSWYQQTPGQGLQFLFEYFSETQRNKGNFPGRFSGRQFSNSRSEMNVSTLELGDSALYLCASSSRTSGRPDTQYFGPGTRLTVL.

The rearrangement joins TRBV21-1 to TRBJ1-5; the table's D call, TRBD1, was not checked against the DNA. TRBV21-1 is flagged as a pseudogene. This CDR3 has 15 amino acids. For the CDR3, the DNA is TGTGCCAGCAGCAAAGTACAGGGCGACAATCAGCCCCAGCATTTT. This sequence encodes CASSKVQGDNQPQHF.

This chain joins TRBV13 and TRBJ2-3, with 8 bases that match TRBD1. Germline trimming cut 5 bases from V and 2 bases from J; bases unmatched to any gene: 9. The CDR3 loop spans 16 amino acids. From germline, CDR1 is PRHDT and CDR2 FYEKMQ (reference sequence). The CDR3 DNA reads TGTGCCAGCAGCCTACAAGGACAGGGATACACAGATACGCAGTATTTT. As protein: CASSLQGQGYTDTQYF.

The rearrangement uses TRBV10-3 and TRBJ2-7, with D perhaps matching TRBD1 (6 bases). V lost 3 bases and J lost 3, with 6 bases in between. Per the germline V gene, CDR1 is ENHRY and CDR2 is SYGVKD. The CDR3 contains 12 residues. This chain's CDR3 is CAISDRGYEQYF. Here the CDR3 DNA reads TGTGCCATCAGTGACAGGGGCTACGAGCAGTACTTC.

The J gene is TRBJ2-1, the V gene TRBV7-3; TRBD2 might be the D (6 bases). Germline V gives CDR1 SGHTA, CDR2 FQGTGA. V was pared by 1 base and J by 2 bases, with 9 bases between. CDR3 length: 15 residues. Here the CDR3 reads CASSLNPGAYNEQFF. CDR3 nucleotides: TGTGCCAGCAGCTTAAACCCGGGAGCCTACAATGAGCAGTTCTTC.

CDR3 residues: CSVPERWLATRSSYNEQFF. The DNA for the CDR3 is TGCAGCGTCCCAGAAAGGTGGCTAGCCACCCGAAGCTCCTACAATGAGCAGTTCTTC. The V call is TRBV29-1, the J call TRBJ2-1; TRBD2 might be the D (5 bases). The germline gives CDR1 SQVTM, CDR2 ANQGSEA. The CDR3 covers 19 residues. Between the trimmed V and J ends, which lost 6 bases and 0 bases, there was a span of 27 bases.

The gene calls are TRBV27 and TRBJ2-1; no clear D gene. This CDR3 spans 13 amino acids. From germline, CDR1 is MNHEY and CDR2 SMNVEV (reference sequence). Trimming took 2 bases from V and 7 from J, leaving 9 bases between them. CDR3 in amino acids: CASSLAGRNEQFF. The DNA for the CDR3 is TGTGCCAGCAGTTTAGCAGGTAGGAATGAGCAGTTCTTC.